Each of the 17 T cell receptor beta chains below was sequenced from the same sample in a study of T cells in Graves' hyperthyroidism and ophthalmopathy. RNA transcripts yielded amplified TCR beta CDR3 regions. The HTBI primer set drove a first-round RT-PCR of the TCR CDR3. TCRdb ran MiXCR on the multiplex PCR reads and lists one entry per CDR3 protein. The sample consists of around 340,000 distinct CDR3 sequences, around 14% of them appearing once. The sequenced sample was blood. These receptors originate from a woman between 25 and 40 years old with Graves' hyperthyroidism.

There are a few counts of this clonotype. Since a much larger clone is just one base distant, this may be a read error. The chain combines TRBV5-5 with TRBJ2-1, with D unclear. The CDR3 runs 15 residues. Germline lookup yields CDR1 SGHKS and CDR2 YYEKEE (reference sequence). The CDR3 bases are TGTGCCAGCAGCCGGGCTCTGCCACCCAACAATGAGCAGCTCTTC. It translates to CASSRALPPNNEQLF. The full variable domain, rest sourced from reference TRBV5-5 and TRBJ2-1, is DAGVTQSPTHLIKTRGQQVTLRCSPISGHKSVSWYQQVLGQGPQFIFQYYEKEERGRGNFPDRFSARQFPNYSSELNVNALLLGDSALYLCASSRALPPNNEQLFGPGTRLTVL.

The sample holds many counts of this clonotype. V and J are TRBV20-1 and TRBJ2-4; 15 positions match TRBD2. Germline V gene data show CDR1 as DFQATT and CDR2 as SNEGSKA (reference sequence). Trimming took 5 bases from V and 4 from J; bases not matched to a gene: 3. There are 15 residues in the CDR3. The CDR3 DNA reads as TGCAGTGCTTCCGGACTAGCGGGAGGGAAAAACATTCAGTACTTC. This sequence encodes CSASGLAGGKNIQYF.

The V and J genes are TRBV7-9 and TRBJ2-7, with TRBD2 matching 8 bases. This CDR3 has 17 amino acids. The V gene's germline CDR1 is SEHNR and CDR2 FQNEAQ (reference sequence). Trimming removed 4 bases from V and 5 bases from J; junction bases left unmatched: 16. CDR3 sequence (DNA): TGTGCCAGCAGCTCCGACTTGGACGAGCGGGAGTCCCACGAGCAGTACTTC. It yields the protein CASSSDLDERESHEQYF.

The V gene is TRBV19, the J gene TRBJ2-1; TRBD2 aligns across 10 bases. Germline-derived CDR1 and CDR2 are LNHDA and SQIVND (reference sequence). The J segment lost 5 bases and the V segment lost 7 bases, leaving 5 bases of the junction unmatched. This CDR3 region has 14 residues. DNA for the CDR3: TGTGCCAGTATGACTAGCGGGCTTCACAATGAGCAGTTCTTC. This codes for CASMTSGLHNEQFF.

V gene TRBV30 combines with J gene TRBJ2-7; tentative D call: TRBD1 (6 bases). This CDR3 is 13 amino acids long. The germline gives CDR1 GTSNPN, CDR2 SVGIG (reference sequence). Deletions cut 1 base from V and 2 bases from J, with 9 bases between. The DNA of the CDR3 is TGTGCCTGGAGTGGGGACAACGCCTACGAGCAGTACTTC. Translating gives CAWSGDNAYEQYF.

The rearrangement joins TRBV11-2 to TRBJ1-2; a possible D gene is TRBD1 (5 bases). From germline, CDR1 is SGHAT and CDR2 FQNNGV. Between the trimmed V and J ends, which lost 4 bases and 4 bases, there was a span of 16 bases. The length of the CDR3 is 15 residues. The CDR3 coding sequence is TGTGCCAGCAGCTCCATTACAGGCCCCCGCTATGGCTACACCTTC. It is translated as CASSSITGPRYGYTF.

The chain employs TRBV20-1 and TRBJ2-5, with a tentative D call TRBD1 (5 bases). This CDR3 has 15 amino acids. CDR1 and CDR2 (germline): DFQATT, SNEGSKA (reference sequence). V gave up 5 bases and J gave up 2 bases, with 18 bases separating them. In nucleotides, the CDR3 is TGCAGTGCTCGACAGAGCAGATTCGGACAAGAGACCCAGTACTTC. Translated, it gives CSARQSRFGQETQYF.

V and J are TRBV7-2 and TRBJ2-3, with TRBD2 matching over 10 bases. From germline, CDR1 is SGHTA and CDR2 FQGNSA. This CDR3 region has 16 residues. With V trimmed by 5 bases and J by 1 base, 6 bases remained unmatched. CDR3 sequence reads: CASSPGGTSGTDTQYF. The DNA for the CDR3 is TGTGCCAGCAGCCCGGGGGGGACTAGCGGCACAGATACGCAGTATTTT. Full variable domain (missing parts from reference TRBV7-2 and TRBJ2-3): GAGVSQSPSNKVTEKGKDVELRCDPISGHTALYWYRQSLGQGLEFLIYFQGNSAPDKSGLPSDRFSAERTGGSVSTLTIQRTQQEDSAVYLCASSPGGTSGTDTQYFGPGTRLTVL.

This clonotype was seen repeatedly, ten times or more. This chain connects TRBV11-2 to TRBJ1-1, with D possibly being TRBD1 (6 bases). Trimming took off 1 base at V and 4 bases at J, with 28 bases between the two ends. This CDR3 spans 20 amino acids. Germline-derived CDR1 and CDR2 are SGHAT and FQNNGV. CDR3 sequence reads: CASSLVKDSYEEVVTTEAFF. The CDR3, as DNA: TGTGCCAGCAGCTTAGTAAAGGACAGCTACGAAGAGGTTGTAACCACTGAAGCTTTCTTT.

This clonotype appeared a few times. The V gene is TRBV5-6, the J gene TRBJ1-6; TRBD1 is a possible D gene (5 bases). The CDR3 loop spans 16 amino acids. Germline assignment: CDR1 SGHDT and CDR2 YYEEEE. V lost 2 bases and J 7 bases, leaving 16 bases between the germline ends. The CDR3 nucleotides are TGTGCCAGCAGCTTTGTCTCCGCAGGGTCAAATTCACCCCTCCACTTT. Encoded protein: CASSFVSAGSNSPLHF.

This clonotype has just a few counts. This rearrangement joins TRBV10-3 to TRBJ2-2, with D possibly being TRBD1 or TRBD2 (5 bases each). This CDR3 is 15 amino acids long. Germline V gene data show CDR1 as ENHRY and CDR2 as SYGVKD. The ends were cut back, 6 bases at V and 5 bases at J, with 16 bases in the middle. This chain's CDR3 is CAISPPFEGTGELFF. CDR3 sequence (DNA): TGTGCCATCAGCCCCCCGTTCGAGGGGACCGGGGAGCTGTTTTTT.

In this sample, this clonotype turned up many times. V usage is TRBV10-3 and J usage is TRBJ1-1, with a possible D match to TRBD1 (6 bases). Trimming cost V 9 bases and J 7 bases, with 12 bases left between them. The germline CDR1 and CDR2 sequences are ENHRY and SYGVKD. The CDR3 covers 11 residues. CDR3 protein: CAIRQDGEAFF. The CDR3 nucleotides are TGTGCCATAAGACAGGACGGTGAAGCTTTCTTT.

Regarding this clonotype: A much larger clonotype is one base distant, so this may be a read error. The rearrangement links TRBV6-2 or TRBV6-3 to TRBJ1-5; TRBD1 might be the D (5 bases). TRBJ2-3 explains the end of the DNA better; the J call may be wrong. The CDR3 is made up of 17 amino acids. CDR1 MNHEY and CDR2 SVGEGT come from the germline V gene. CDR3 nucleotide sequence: TGTGCCAGCAGATTTGTATCAGGGATGGCCGCTAATCAGCCCCAGTATTTT. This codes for CASRFVSGMAANQPQYF.

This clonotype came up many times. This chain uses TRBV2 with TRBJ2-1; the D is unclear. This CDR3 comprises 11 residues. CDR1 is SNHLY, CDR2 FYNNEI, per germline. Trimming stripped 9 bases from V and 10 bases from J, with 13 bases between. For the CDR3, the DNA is TGTGCCAGGCAGCTAGGACGAGAGCAGTTCTTC. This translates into CARQLGREQFF.

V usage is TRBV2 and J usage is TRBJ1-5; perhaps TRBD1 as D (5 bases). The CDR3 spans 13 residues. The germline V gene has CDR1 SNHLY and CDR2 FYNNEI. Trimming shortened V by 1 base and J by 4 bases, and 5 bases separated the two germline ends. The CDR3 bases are TGTGCCAGCAGTGAAGGACAGAATCAGCCCCAGCATTTT. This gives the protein CASSEGQNQPQHF. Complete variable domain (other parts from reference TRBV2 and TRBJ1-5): EPEVTQTPSHQVTQMGQEVILRCVPISNHLYFYWYRQILGQKVEFLVSFYNNEISEKSEIFDDQFSVERPDGSNFTLKIRSTKLEDSAMYFCASSEGQNQPQHFGDGTRLSIL.

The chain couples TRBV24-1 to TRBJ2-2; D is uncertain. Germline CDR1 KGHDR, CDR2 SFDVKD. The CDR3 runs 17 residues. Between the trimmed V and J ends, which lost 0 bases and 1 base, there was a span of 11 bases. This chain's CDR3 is CATSDLKLTVNTGELFF. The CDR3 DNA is TGTGCCACCAGTGATTTGAAGTTGACGGTGAACACCGGGGAGCTGTTTTTT.

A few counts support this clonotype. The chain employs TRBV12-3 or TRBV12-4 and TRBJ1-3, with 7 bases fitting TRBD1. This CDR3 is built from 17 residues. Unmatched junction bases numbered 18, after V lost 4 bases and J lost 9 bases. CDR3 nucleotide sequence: TGTGCCAGCAGTTCTACGGTGACCAGACAGGGTCTCAGCACCATATATTTT. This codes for CASSSTVTRQGLSTIYF.